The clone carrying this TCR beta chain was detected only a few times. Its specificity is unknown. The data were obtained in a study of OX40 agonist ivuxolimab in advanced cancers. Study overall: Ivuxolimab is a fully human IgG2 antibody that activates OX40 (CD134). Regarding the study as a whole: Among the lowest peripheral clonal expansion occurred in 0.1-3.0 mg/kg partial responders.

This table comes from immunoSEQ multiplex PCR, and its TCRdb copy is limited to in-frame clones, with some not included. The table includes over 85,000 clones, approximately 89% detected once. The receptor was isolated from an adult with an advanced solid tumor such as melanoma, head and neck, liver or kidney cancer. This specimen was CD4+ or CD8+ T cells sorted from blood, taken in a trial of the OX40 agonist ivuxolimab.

This chain's CDR3 is CASSPRTGLNYGYTF. CDR3 DNA: TGTGCCAGCAGTCCCCGGACAGGGCTAAACTATGGCTACACCTTC. The J gene is TRBJ1-2, the V gene TRBV27; 8 bases match TRBD1. Trimming at V came to 5 bases and at J to 2 bases, leaving 7 bases not matched to a gene. CDR3 size: 15 residues. Germline V gene lookup returns CDR1 MNHEY and CDR2 SMNVEV (reference sequence).